The 11 T cell receptor beta chains below were found in one sample sequenced in a study of blood T cell repertoires in COVID-19. Some clones are missing from TCRdb's copy, which holds only in-frame ones; the method was immunoSEQ multiplex PCR. This sample has 200,000 or so clones, with 86% found just once. Sequenced material: PBMCs or T cells enriched from blood (not recorded which). These receptors came from a woman in her thirties or forties with acute COVID-19.

The chain recombines TRBV6-2 or TRBV6-3 with TRBJ2-2; D possibly corresponds to TRBD1 (6 bases). Trimming shortened V by 4 bases and J by 1 base, and 13 bases separated the two germline ends. Germline V gives CDR1 MNHEY, CDR2 SVGEGT. The length of the CDR3 is 16 residues. CDR3: CASSSIRDKNTGELFF. CDR3 nucleotides: TGTGCCAGCAGTTCGATCCGGGACAAGAACACCGGGGAGCTGTTTTTT.

The chain recombines TRBV2 with TRBJ2-1, with 8 bases that match TRBD2. Unmatched junction bases numbered 13, after V lost 10 bases and J lost 8 bases. The CDR3 has 14 amino acids. Germline CDR1 and CDR2: SNHLY and FYNNEI. The CDR3 region is CAIPGTRALDEQFF. The DNA for the CDR3 is TGTGCCATCCCCGGGACTAGGGCCCTCGATGAGCAGTTCTTC. Full variable domain (rest looked up from reference TRBV2 and TRBJ2-1): EPEVTQTPSHQVTQMGQEVILRCVPISNHLYFYWYRQILGQKVEFLVSFYNNEISEKSEIFDDQFSVERPDGSNFTLKIRSTKLEDSAMYFCAIPGTRALDEQFFGPGTRLTVL.

This rearrangement joins TRBV6-1 to TRBJ1-2, with D possibly being TRBD1 (5 bases). With 2 bases removed from V and 4 bases from J, the gap between germline ends came to 17 bases. Germline V CDR1 and CDR2: MNHNS, SASEGT. This CDR3 is 16 amino acids long. The CDR3: CASSERYLRTSYGYTF. For the CDR3, the DNA is TGTGCCAGCAGTGAAAGGTATTTAAGGACATCCTATGGCTACACCTTC.

The J gene is TRBJ2-3, the V gene TRBV7-9; the D gene is possibly TRBD2 (5 bases). The CDR3 sequence is 19 residues long. CDR1 SEHNR and CDR2 FQNEAQ come from the germline V gene (reference sequence). Trimming cost V 0 bases and J 7 bases, with 26 bases left between them. In DNA, the CDR3 is TGTGCCAGCAGCTTAGCGCACTTGAGGCGGGCACCCTTACCTTATACGCAGTATTTT. Amino acids: CASSLAHLRRAPLPYTQYF. Variable domain in full (rest from reference TRBV7-9 and TRBJ2-3): DTGVSQNPRHKITKRGQNVTFRCDPISEHNRLYWYRQTLGQGPEFLTYFQNEAQLEKSRLLSDRFSAERPKGSFSTLEIQRTEQGDSAMYLCASSLAHLRRAPLPYTQYFGPGTRLTVL.

This clone was seen only a few times. This chain connects TRBV6-5 to TRBJ2-1; D perhaps matches TRBD2 (5 bases). CDR3 length: 14 residues. Germline CDR1 is MNHEY and CDR2 is SVGAGI. V was cut by 4 bases and J by 7 bases, with 14 bases left in between. The DNA for the CDR3 is TGTGCCAGCAGTTCTAGCCTGGAGCGGAATGAGCAGTTCTTC. This sequence encodes CASSSSLERNEQFF.

A few counts support this clone. The V call is TRBV19, the J call TRBJ1-6; maybe TRBD1 (6 bases). Between the trimmed V and J ends, which lost 3 bases and 8 bases, there was a span of 11 bases. CDR1 and CDR2 from the germline V gene are LNHDA and SQIVND (reference sequence). The CDR3 extends over 14 amino acids. CDR3 amino acids: CASSIRGEDSPLHF. CDR3 in DNA: TGTGCCAGTAGTATCAGGGGTGAGGATTCACCCCTCCACTTT.

This clone appeared a few times. The chain recombines TRBV6-5 with TRBJ1-1, with TRBD1 as a possible D gene (6 bases). V was trimmed by 4 bases and J by 5 bases, leaving 17 bases between them. The germline V gene encodes CDR1 MNHEY and CDR2 SVGAGI. This CDR3 is 15 amino acids long. The CDR3 region is CASSSRGAAGTEAFF. The CDR3 bases are TGTGCCAGCAGTTCACGGGGGGCAGCGGGAACTGAAGCTTTCTTT.

On this clone itself: This sample also contains other DNA sequences that code for the same CDR3. The chain couples TRBV7-3 to TRBJ1-1, with D hard to call. This CDR3 has 13 residues. V lost 2 bases and J 1 base, leaving 5 bases between the germline ends. CDR1 SGHTA and CDR2 FQGTGA come from the germline V gene. The chain's CDR3 is CASSLSGNTEAFF. The DNA for the CDR3 is TGTGCCAGCAGCTTATCGGGGAACACTGAAGCTTTCTTT.

The rearrangement links TRBV5-1 to TRBJ2-2; 10 bases are shared with TRBD1. This CDR3 has 15 residues. Germline CDR1 SGHRS, CDR2 YFSETQ. V gave up 4 bases and J gave up 5 bases; unmatched junction bases: 5. CDR3 DNA sequence: TGCGCCAGCAGCGGTGGACAGGGGGTTACCGGGGAGCTGTTTTTT. It is translated as CASSGGQGVTGELFF.

The rearrangement joins TRBV2 to TRBJ1-3; a weak D match, TRBD1 (6 bases). V gave up 6 bases and J gave up 7 bases, with 13 bases separating them. Germline V gene sequence: CDR1 SNHLY, CDR2 FYNNEI. CDR3 length: 13 amino acids. CDR3 nucleotides: TGTGCCAGCAGGAGGACAGTACGGAACACCATATATTTT. Protein sequence: CASRRTVRNTIYF.

V usage is TRBV3-1 (or the pseudogene TRBV3-2) and J usage is TRBJ1-3; the D is unclear. Trimming stripped 2 bases from V and 8 bases from J, with 10 bases between. Germline V gene sequence: CDR1 LGHDT, CDR2 YNNKEL (reference sequence). The CDR3 covers 13 residues. CDR3 region: CASSQRRGDTIYF. CDR3 DNA: TGTGCCAGCAGCCAAAGACGAGGCGACACCATATATTTT.